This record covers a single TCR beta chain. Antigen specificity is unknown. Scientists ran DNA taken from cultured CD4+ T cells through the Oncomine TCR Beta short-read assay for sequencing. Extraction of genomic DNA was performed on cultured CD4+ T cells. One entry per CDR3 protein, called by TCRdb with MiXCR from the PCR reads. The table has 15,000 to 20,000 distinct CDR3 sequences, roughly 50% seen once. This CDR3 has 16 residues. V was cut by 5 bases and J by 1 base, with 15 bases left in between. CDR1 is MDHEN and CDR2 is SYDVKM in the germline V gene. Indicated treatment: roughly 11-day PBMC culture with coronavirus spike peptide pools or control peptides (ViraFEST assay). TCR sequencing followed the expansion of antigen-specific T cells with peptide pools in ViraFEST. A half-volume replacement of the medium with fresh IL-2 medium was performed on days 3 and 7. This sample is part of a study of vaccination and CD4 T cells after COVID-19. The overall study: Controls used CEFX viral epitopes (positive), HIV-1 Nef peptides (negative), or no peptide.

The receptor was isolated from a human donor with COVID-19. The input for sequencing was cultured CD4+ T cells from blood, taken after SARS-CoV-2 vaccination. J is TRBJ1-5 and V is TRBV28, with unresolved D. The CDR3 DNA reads TGTGCCAGCAGTGGCGGTTCAGGCCCCAGCAATCAGCCCCAGCATTTT. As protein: CASSGGSGPSNQPQHF.